One sample yielded the 28 T cell receptor beta chains listed below, sequenced in a study of T cells in Graves' hyperthyroidism and ophthalmopathy. Using RNA transcripts as the source, TCR beta CDR3 regions were amplified. When the TCR CDR3 underwent first-round RT-PCR, the HTBI primer set was used. TCRdb passed the multiplex PCR reads through MiXCR, listing each CDR3 protein once. The sample consists of approximately 600,000 distinct CDR3 sequences, about 15% of them appearing once. What was sequenced was blood. These receptors all stem from a woman between 40 and 55 years old with Graves' ophthalmopathy.

This clonotype came up many times. V gene TRBV2 combines with J gene TRBJ2-7, with 7 bases identical to TRBD2. Germline V CDR1 and CDR2: SNHLY, FYNNEI. This CDR3 has 15 residues. The trim removed 2 bases at V and 7 bases at J, leaving 11 bases unmatched. CDR3 loop: CASSEQTGGRVEQYF. CDR3 in DNA: TGTGCCAGCAGTGAACAAACGGGAGGAAGAGTGGAGCAGTACTTC. The full variable domain, completed using reference TRBV2 and TRBJ2-7, is EPEVTQTPSHQVTQMGQEVILRCVPISNHLYFYWYRQILGQKVEFLVSFYNNEISEKSEIFDDQFSVERPDGSNFTLKIRSTKLEDSAMYFCASSEQTGGRVEQYFGPGTRLTVT.

This clonotype was seen a handful of times. The V and J genes are TRBV5-1 and TRBJ2-7; no definite D call. The CDR3 is 14 amino acids. V dropped 0 bases and J dropped 1 base, with 8 bases sitting between them. Germline V gene sequence: CDR1 SGHRS, CDR2 YFSETQ. CDR3 bases: TGCGCCAGCAGCTTGGCCAACAGATCCTACGAGCAGTACTTC. It is translated as CASSLANRSYEQYF.

This clonotype came up many times. Written as DNA, the CDR3 is TGTGCCAGCAATTTAAGGGGGGACTATGGCTACACCTTC. It encodes CASNLRGDYGYTF. The chain carries TRBV7-2 and TRBJ1-2, with D maybe TRBD1 (6 bases). Germline V gene data show CDR1 as SGHTA and CDR2 as FQGNSA. V was shortened by 7 bases and J by 3 bases, with 12 bases between the two germline ends. The CDR3 extends over 13 amino acids.

This clonotype occurred many times. The genes are TRBV2 and TRBJ2-7; D possibly corresponds to TRBD1 (6 bases). CDR1 is SNHLY, CDR2 FYNNEI, per germline. V lost 5 bases and J 3 bases, leaving 11 bases between the germline ends. This CDR3 spans 13 amino acids. CDR3 region: CASSSDSYYEQYF. As DNA, the CDR3 is TGTGCCAGCAGTTCGGACAGTTACTACGAGCAGTACTTC.

This clonotype was recorded a few times. The V gene is TRBV12-3 or TRBV12-4, the J gene TRBJ2-7, with 7 bases fitting TRBD2. CDR3 length: 13 residues. After removal of 7 bases from V and 6 bases from J, the junction contained 9 bases not matched to a gene. The CDR3 sequence is CASTPGRRVEQYF. In DNA form, the CDR3 reads TGTGCCAGCACCCCCGGGAGGAGGGTCGAGCAGTACTTC.

This clonotype was found many times. The chain links TRBV29-1 to TRBJ1-2; a possible D gene is TRBD1 (5 bases). Germline-derived CDR1 and CDR2 are SQVTM and ANQGSEA. The CDR3 spans 13 residues. V gave up 6 bases and J gave up 8 bases, with 19 bases separating them. CDR3 residues: CSVARDGGTGYTF. Here the CDR3 DNA reads TGCAGCGTGGCCAGGGACGGCGGAACCGGCTACACCTTC.

This clonotype was observed a few times. This chain connects TRBV12-3 or TRBV12-4 to TRBJ1-2, with D tentatively TRBD1 (5 bases). V lost 3 bases, J lost 2 bases, and 13 bases lay in between. The CDR3 is made up of 15 amino acids. The CDR3 sequence is CASSFGGLGNYGYTF. The CDR3 nucleotides read TGTGCCAGCAGTTTCGGGGGTCTGGGGAACTATGGCTACACCTTC.

This clonotype came up a few times. The V gene is TRBV12-3 or TRBV12-4, the J gene TRBJ2-5, with 7 nucleotides matching TRBD1. J lost 6 bases, V lost 4 bases, and 2 bases had no gene match. The length of the CDR3 is 12 residues. CDR3 sequence: CASSSDRQTQYF. CDR3 DNA sequence: TGTGCCAGCAGTTCGGACAGGCAGACCCAGTACTTC.

This clonotype was picked up many times. The V call is TRBV28, the J call TRBJ2-7, with 8 bases identical to TRBD1. Germline V gives CDR1 MDHEN, CDR2 SYDVKM. Trimming at V came to 7 bases and at J to 4 bases, leaving 6 bases not matched to a gene. The CDR3 has 13 amino acids. The chain's CDR3 is CASISDREYEQYF. CDR3 DNA sequence: TGTGCCAGCATCTCGGACAGGGAATACGAGCAGTACTTC.

This clonotype was detected many times. This chain links TRBV29-1 with TRBJ1-1; no clear D. Germline lookup yields CDR1 SQVTM and CDR2 ANQGSEA. The germline V and J ends were trimmed by 3 bases and 4 bases, with 15 bases remaining between them. This CDR3 has 14 residues. CDR3 DNA sequence: TGCAGCGTTGAGGCCAACGAAAAAGGCACTGAAGCTTTCTTT. Translating gives CSVEANEKGTEAFF. The variable domain in full, completed from reference TRBV29-1 and TRBJ1-1, reads SAVISQKPSRDICQRGTSLTIQCQVDSQVTMMFWYRQQPGQSLTLIATANQGSEATYESGFVIDKFPISRPNLTFSTLTVSNMSPEDSSIYLCSVEANEKGTEAFFGQGTRLTVV.

This clonotype was seen a few times. The V and J genes are TRBV25-1 and TRBJ2-2, with 7 bases lining up with TRBD1. V was clipped by 0 bases and J by 7 bases; unmatched bases: 5. The CDR3 extends over 15 amino acids. Looked up from germline, CDR1 is MGHDK and CDR2 is SYGVNS. CDR3 nucleotides: TGTGCCAGCAGTGAATATAAGGGGGCGGTCGGGGAGCTGTTTTTT. Protein sequence: CASSEYKGAVGELFF. The entire variable domain, with the rest obtained from reference TRBV25-1 and TRBJ2-2, is as follows: EADIYQTPRYLVIGTGKKITLECSQTMGHDKMYWYQQDPGMELHLIHYSYGVNSTEKGDLSSESTVSRIRTEHFPLTLESARPSHTSQYLCASSEYKGAVGELFFGEGSRLTVL.

This clonotype showed up just a few times. The chain uses TRBV5-1 and TRBJ2-2, with 7 bases identical to TRBD2. Germline values: CDR1 SGHRS, CDR2 YFSETQ. Unmatched junction bases numbered 9, after V lost 7 bases and J lost 0 bases. There are 16 residues in the CDR3. The CDR3 nucleotides are TGCGCCAGCTACGACTCTAGCGGTTCGAACACCGGGGAGCTGTTTTTT. It codes for CASYDSSGSNTGELFF.

The V and J genes are TRBV12-3 or TRBV12-4 and TRBJ2-7; 10 nucleotides agree with TRBD2. V lost 5 bases and J lost 9; bases outside the gene matches: 7. The CDR3 spans 13 residues. CDR3 region: CASSVGTSVGQYF. The CDR3 DNA is TGTGCCAGCAGTGTAGGGACTAGCGTGGGGCAGTACTTC.

This clonotype was recorded many times. The chain combines TRBV30 with TRBJ2-7, with TRBD2 matching over 10 bases. The germline V gene encodes CDR1 GTSNPN and CDR2 SVGIG (reference sequence). The length of the CDR3 is 14 residues. The V gene end was trimmed by 2 bases and the J gene end by 3 bases; junction bases not matched to a gene: 4. CDR3 sequence (DNA): TGTGCCTGGAGTCGAGCTAGCGGGAGCTACGAGCAGTACTTC. Translating gives CAWSRASGSYEQYF.

This clonotype was seen ten or more times. Germline and junction disagree at one end, which may indicate a read error. V gene TRBV2 combines with J gene TRBJ2-2; maybe TRBD1 (5 bases). Germline V lookup: CDR1 SNHLY, CDR2 FYNNEI. The CDR3 is 21 amino acids. CDR3 sequence reads: CASSQAQGGGFQGPNTGELFF. Here the CDR3 DNA reads TGTGCCAGCAGTCAAGCTCAGGGTGGTGGGTTTCAGGGCCCGAACACCGGGGAGCTGTTTTTT. The full variable domain, rest sourced from reference TRBV2 and TRBJ2-2, is EPEVTQTPSHQVTQMGQEVILRCVPISNHLYFYWYRQILGQKVEFLVSFYNNEISEKSEIFDDQFSVERPDGSNFTLKIRSTKLEDSAMYFCASSQAQGGGFQGPNTGELFFGEGSRLTVL.

This clonotype was seen ten or more times. This rearrangement joins TRBV29-1 to TRBJ2-7; D is undetermined. The germline V gene has CDR1 SQVTM and CDR2 ANQGSEA. V lost 0 bases to trimming and J lost 3 bases, with 12 bases between them. The CDR3 length is 14 residues. The CDR3 is CSVEDKAGFYEQYF. The CDR3 region has the DNA TGCAGCGTTGAAGATAAGGCAGGCTTCTACGAGCAGTACTTC.

This clonotype was detected many times. The chain carries TRBV30 and TRBJ2-6, with 7 bases that match TRBD1. V was pared by 2 bases and J by 3 bases, with 7 bases of the junction left unmatched. The CDR3 has 16 amino acids. The germline V gene has CDR1 GTSNPN and CDR2 SVGIG (reference sequence). The CDR3 is CAWSYSGGHGANVLTF. In DNA, the CDR3 is TGTGCCTGGAGTTACTCAGGGGGTCATGGGGCCAACGTCCTGACTTTC. The full variable domain, with the rest looked up from reference TRBV30 and TRBJ2-6, is SQTIHQWPATLVQPVGSPLSLECTVEGTSNPNLYWYRQAAGRGLQLLFYSVGIGQISSEVPQNLSASRPQDRQFILSSKKLLLSDSGFYLCAWSYSGGHGANVLTFGAGSRLTVL.

In this sample, this clonotype turned up many times. J is TRBJ1-5 and V is TRBV7-2, with TRBD1 matching over 8 bases. The V and J ends lost 3 bases and 6 bases, in that order; junction bases with no gene match: 7. The germline V gene encodes CDR1 SGHTA and CDR2 FQGNSA. This CDR3 has 15 amino acids. CDR3 nucleotides: TGTGCCAGCAGCTTTGGGACAGGCGTCAGTCAGCCCCAGCATTTT. It is translated as CASSFGTGVSQPQHF.

This clonotype has just one count. V usage is TRBV7-9 and J usage is TRBJ1-2; D uncertain. Germline V gene data show CDR1 as SEHNR and CDR2 as FQNEAQ (reference sequence). Trimming shortened V by 5 bases and J by 6 bases, and 10 bases separated the two germline ends. The CDR3 covers 12 residues. The CDR3 sequence: CASSVRRDGYTF. CDR3 bases: TGTGCCAGCAGCGTCCGACGGGATGGCTACACCTTC.

This clonotype occurred a few times. The chain combines TRBV11-2 with TRBJ2-2, with 7 bases lining up with TRBD1. Germline V gives CDR1 SGHAT, CDR2 FQNNGV. Trimming removed 5 bases from V and 7 bases from J; junction bases left unmatched: 22. The CDR3 is 19 residues long. This CDR3 is CASSLGAGTVRRYRGELFF. The CDR3 DNA reads as TGTGCCAGCAGCCTGGGCGCCGGGACAGTCCGCCGGTATCGCGGGGAGCTGTTTTTT.

This clonotype was recorded many times. This sequence joins TRBV7-9 and TRBJ1-1; D gene uncertain. The CDR3 runs to 13 residues. Germline loops: CDR1 SEHNR, CDR2 FQNEAQ (reference sequence). Trimming pared 6 bases from V and 4 bases from J, leaving 12 bases between. The CDR3, as DNA: TGTGCCAGCAGAGCCGCCGACGGCACTGAAGCTTTCTTT. Translating gives CASRAADGTEAFF.

With regard to this clonotype: A much larger clone differs by one base, so this may be a read error. The rearrangement uses TRBV13 and TRBJ1-1; D remains unclear. This CDR3 has 13 amino acids. Trimming stripped 5 bases from V and 4 bases from J, with 11 bases between. Germline V gene lookup returns CDR1 PRHDT and CDR2 FYEKMQ (reference sequence). The CDR3 DNA reads TGTGCCAGCAGCCCCCCCCGGGGCACTGAAGCTTTCTTT. It codes for CASSPPRGTEAFF.

This clonotype showed up just a few times. The chain joins TRBV28 to TRBJ2-2; 11 nucleotides line up with TRBD2. The CDR3 sequence is 18 residues long. CDR1 is MDHEN, CDR2 SYDVKM, per germline. J gave up 6 bases and V 6 bases, and 15 bases lay outside the gene matches. The CDR3 spells CASRFVHRLAGLPGELFF. CDR3 in DNA: TGTGCCAGCAGATTCGTTCATCGACTAGCGGGATTACCCGGGGAGCTGTTTTTT.

This clonotype was recorded many times. V and J are TRBV19 and TRBJ2-7, with a possible D match to TRBD2 (5 bases). The V and J ends lost 4 bases and 4 bases respectively, with 11 bases between them. The CDR3 sequence is 13 residues long. The germline CDR1 and CDR2 sequences are LNHDA and SQIVND (reference sequence). The CDR3 DNA is TGTGCCAGTAGTACCTCCGGCGGGTACGAGCAGTACTTC. It translates to CASSTSGGYEQYF.

At least ten counts were recorded for this clonotype. The chain employs TRBV30 and TRBJ1-6; D ambiguous. The germline V and J ends were trimmed by 1 base and 9 bases, with 10 bases remaining between them. CDR3 length: 13 residues. Germline-derived CDR1 and CDR2 are GTSNPN and SVGIG (reference sequence). The CDR3 region has the DNA TGTGCCTGGAGTGAGAGGAGAACTTCACCCCTCCACTTT. Translating it yields CAWSERRTSPLHF.

The table lists this clonotype with a few counts. The chain recombines TRBV19 with TRBJ2-7; 8 bases line up with TRBD2. J was trimmed by 1 base and V by 3 bases; bases with no gene match: 2. The CDR3 runs 14 residues. Germline CDR1 and CDR2: LNHDA and SQIVND (reference sequence). The CDR3 spells CASSMGLESYEQYF. The CDR3, as DNA: TGTGCCAGTAGTATGGGACTAGAGTCCTACGAGCAGTACTTC.

In this sample, this clonotype turned up many times. This chain connects TRBV5-6 to TRBJ2-5, with a weak D call TRBD2 (6 bases). The CDR3 covers 15 residues. V shed 4 bases and J shed 1 base, with 14 bases lying between them. Germline V gives CDR1 SGHDT, CDR2 YYEEEE. CDR3 amino acids: CASSHIGGTQETQYF. The CDR3, as DNA: TGTGCCAGCAGCCATATCGGCGGGACCCAAGAGACCCAGTACTTC.

This clonotype was picked up many times. The chain uses TRBV7-6 and TRBJ1-3; D possibly corresponds to TRBD1 (6 bases). Trimming took off 5 bases at V and 4 bases at J, with 12 bases between the two ends. The CDR3 covers 14 residues. Germline values: CDR1 SGHVS, CDR2 FNYEAQ. The CDR3: CASSPRTEGNTIYF. CDR3 DNA: TGTGCCAGCAGCCCCCGGACAGAAGGAAACACCATATATTTT. Full variable domain (outside the CDR3, taken from reference TRBV7-6 and TRBJ1-3): GAGVSQSPRYKVTKRGQDVALRCDPISGHVSLYWYRQALGQGPEFLTYFNYEAQQDKSGLPNDRFSAERPEGSISTLTIQRTEQRDSAMYRCASSPRTEGNTIYFGEGSWLTVV.